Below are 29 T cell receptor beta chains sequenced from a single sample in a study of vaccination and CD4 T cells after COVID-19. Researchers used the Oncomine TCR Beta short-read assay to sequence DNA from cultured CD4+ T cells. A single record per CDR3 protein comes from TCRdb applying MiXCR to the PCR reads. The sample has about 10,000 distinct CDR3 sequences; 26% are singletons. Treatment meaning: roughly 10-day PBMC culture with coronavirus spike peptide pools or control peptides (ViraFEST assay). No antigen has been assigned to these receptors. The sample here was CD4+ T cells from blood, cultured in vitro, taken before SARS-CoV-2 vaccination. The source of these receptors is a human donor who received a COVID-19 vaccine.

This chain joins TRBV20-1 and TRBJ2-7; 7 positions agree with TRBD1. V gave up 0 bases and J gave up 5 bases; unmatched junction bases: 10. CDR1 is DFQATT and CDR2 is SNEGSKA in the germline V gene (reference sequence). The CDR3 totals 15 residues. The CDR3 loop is CSARDQGVRLHEQYF. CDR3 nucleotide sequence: TGCAGTGCTAGAGATCAGGGGGTCCGGCTCCACGAGCAGTACTTC.

In DNA form, the CDR3 reads TGTGCCAGCAGCTCCACCAGGGGATCCTACGAGCAGTACTTC. Protein sequence: CASSSTRGSYEQYF. The chain recombines TRBV11-3 with TRBJ2-7; D possibly corresponds to TRBD1 (6 bases). V dropped 4 bases and J dropped 1 base, with 11 bases sitting between them. The CDR3 runs to 14 residues. CDR1 and CDR2 from the germline V gene are SGHNT and YENEEA.

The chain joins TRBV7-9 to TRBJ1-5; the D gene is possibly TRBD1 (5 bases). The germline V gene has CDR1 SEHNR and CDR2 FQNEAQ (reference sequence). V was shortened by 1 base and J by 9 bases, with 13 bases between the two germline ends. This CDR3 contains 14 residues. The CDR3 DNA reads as TGTGCCAGCAGCTTAGAAACAGGTAGCCGGCCCCAGCATTTT. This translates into CASSLETGSRPQHF.

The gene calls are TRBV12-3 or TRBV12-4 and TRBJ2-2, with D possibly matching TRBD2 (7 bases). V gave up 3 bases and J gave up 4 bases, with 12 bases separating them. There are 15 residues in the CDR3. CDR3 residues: CASSFRGARTGELFF. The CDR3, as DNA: TGTGCCAGCAGTTTTCGGGGGGCTCGCACCGGGGAGCTGTTTTTT.

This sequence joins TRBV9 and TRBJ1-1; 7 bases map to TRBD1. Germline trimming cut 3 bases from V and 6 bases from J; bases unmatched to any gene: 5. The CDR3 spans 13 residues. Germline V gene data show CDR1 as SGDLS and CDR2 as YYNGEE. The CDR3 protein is CASSGGTAAEAFF. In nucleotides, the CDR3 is TGTGCCAGCAGCGGAGGGACAGCGGCTGAAGCTTTCTTT.

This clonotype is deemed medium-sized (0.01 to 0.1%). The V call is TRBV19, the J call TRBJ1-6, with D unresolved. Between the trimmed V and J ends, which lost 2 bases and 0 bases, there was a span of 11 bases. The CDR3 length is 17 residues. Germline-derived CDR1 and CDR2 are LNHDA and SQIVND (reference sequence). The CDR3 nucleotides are TGTGCCAGTAGTATACCTAGTGGGAGCTCCTATAATTCACCCCTCCACTTT. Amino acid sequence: CASSIPSGSSYNSPLHF.

In DNA, the CDR3 is TGTGCCAGCAGTGCCATCACAGGGAGCGAAATTGAAGCTTTCTTT. Translating gives CASSAITGSEIEAFF. The chain couples TRBV6-1 to TRBJ1-1; maybe TRBD1 (6 bases). The germline CDR1 and CDR2 sequences are MNHNS and SASEGT. Trimming cost V 4 bases and J 7 bases, with 19 bases left between them. This CDR3 contains 15 residues.

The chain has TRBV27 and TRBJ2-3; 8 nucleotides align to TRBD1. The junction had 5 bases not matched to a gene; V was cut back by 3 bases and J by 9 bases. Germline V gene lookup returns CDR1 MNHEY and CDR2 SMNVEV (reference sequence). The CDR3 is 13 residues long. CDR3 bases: TGTGCCAGCAGTTTTCCCGGACAGGGAACGCAGTATTTT. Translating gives CASSFPGQGTQYF.

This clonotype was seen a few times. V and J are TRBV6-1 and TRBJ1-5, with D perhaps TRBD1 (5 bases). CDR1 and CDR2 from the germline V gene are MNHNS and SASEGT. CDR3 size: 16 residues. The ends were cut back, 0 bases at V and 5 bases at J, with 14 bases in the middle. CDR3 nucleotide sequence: TGTGCCAGCAGTGAAGCGGGGCCCGGCCCACATCAGCCCCAGCATTTT. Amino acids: CASSEAGPGPHQPQHF.

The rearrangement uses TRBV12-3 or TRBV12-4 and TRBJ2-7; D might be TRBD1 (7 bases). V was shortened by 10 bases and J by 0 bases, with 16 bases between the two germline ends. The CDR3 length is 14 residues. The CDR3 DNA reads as TGTGCCACCCGTTGGGGGGACAGCTCCTACGAGCAGTACTTC. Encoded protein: CATRWGDSSYEQYF.

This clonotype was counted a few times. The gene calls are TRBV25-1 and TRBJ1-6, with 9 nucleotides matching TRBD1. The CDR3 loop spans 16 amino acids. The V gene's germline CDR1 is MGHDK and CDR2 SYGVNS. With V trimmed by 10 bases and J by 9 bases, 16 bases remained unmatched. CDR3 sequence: CATKPTGGNPSSPLHF. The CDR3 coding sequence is TGTGCCACTAAACCTACAGGGGGCAATCCAAGTTCACCCCTCCACTTT.

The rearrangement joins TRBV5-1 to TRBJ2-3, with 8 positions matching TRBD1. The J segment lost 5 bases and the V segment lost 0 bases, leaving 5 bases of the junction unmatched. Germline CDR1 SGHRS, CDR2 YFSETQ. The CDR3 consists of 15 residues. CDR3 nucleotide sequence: TGCGCCAGCAGCTTGGCGCAGGGGGCGGAAGATACGCAGTATTTT. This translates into CASSLAQGAEDTQYF. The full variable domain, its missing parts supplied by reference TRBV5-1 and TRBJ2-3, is KAGVTQTPRYLIKTRGQQVTLSCSPISGHRSVSWYQQTPGQGLQFLFEYFSETQRNKGNFPGRFSGRQFSNSRSEMNVSTLELGDSALYLCASSLAQGAEDTQYFGPGTRLTVL.

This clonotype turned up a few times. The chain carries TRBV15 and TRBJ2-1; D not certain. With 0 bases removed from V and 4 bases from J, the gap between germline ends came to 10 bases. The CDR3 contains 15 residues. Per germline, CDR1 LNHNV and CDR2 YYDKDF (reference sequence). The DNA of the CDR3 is TGTGCCACCAGCAGAGATCCTGAGACTTACAATGAGCAGTTCTTC. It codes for CATSRDPETYNEQFF.

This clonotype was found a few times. CDR3 amino acids: CASSGGLPYSTDTQYF. In DNA form, the CDR3 reads TGTGCCAGCAGTGGTGGGCTACCGTACAGCACAGATACGCAGTATTTT. This chain connects TRBV2 to TRBJ2-3; D is uncertain. The CDR3 runs to 16 residues. Trimming left V 4 bases short and J 0 bases short, with 14 bases between. The germline V gene encodes CDR1 SNHLY and CDR2 FYNNEI. The whole variable domain, remainder taken from reference TRBV2 and TRBJ2-3, is EPEVTQTPSHQVTQMGQEVILRCVPISNHLYFYWYRQILGQKVEFLVSFYNNEISEKSEIFDDQFSVERPDGSNFTLKIRSTKLEDSAMYFCASSGGLPYSTDTQYFGPGTRLTVL.

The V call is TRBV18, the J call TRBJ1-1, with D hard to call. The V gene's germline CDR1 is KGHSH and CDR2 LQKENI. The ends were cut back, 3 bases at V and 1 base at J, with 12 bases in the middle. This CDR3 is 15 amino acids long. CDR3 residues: CASSPSEGGNTEAFF. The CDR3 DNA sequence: TGTGCCAGCTCACCCTCCGAGGGAGGGAACACTGAAGCTTTCTTT.

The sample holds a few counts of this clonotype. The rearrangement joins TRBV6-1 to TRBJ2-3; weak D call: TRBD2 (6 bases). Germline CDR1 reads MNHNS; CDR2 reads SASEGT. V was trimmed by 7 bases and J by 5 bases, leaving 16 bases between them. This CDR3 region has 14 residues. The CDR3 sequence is CASTPTSYRDTQYF. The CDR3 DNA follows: TGTGCCAGCACCCCGACTAGTTACAGAGATACGCAGTATTTT.

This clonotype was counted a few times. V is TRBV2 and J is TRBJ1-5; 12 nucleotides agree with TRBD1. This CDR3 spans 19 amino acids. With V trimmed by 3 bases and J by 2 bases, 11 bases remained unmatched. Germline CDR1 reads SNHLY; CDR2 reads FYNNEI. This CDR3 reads CASSDYSGQGAWGNQPQHF. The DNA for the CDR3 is TGTGCCAGCAGTGATTATTCGGGACAGGGGGCCTGGGGCAATCAGCCCCAGCATTTT.

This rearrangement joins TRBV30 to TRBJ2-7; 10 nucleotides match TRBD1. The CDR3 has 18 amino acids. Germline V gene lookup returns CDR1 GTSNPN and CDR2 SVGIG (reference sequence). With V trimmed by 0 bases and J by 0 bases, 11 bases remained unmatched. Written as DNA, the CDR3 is TGTGCCTGGAGTGTACACCCGTCCCGGGACAGGGGCTCCTACGAGCAGTACTTC. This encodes CAWSVHPSRDRGSYEQYF. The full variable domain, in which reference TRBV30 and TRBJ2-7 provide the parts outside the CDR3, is SQTIHQWPATLVQPVGSPLSLECTVEGTSNPNLYWYRQAAGRGLQLLFYSVGIGQISSEVPQNLSASRPQDRQFILSSKKLLLSDSGFYLCAWSVHPSRDRGSYEQYFGPGTRLTVT.

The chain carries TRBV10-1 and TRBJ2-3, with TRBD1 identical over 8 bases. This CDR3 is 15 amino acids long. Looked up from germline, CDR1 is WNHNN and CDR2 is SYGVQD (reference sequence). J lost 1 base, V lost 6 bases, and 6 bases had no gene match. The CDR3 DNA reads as TGCGCCAGCAGCGACCCGGGACAGGGCACAGATACGCAGTATTTT. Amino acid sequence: CASSDPGQGTDTQYF.

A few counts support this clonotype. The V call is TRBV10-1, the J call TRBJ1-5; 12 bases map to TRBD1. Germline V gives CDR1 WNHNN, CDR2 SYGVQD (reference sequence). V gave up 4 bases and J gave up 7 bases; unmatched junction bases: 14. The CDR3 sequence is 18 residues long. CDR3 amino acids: CASSVALGDRGRRQPQHF. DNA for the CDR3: TGCGCCAGCAGTGTGGCTCTAGGGGACAGGGGGCGGAGACAGCCCCAGCATTTT.

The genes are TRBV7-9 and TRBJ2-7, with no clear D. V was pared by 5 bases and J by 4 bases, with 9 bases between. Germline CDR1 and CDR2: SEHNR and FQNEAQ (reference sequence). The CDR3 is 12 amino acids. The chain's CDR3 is CASSEMGYEQYF. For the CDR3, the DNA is TGTGCCAGCAGCGAGATGGGGTACGAGCAGTACTTC. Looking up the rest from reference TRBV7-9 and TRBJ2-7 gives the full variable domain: DTGVSQNPRHKITKRGQNVTFRCDPISEHNRLYWYRQTLGQGPEFLTYFQNEAQLEKSRLLSDRFSAERPKGSFSTLEIQRTEQGDSAMYLCASSEMGYEQYFGPGTRLTVT.

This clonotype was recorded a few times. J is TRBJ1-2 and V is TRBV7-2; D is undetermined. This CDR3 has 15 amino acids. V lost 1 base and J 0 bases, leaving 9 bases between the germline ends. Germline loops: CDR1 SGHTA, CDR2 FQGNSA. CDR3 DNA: TGTGCCAGCAGCTTAGGGGTTAGTTCTAACTATGGCTACACCTTC. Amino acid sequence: CASSLGVSSNYGYTF.

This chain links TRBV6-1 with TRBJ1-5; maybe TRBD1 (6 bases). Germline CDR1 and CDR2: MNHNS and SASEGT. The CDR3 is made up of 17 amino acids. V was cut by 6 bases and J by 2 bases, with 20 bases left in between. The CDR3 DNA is TGTGCCAGCAGATCGGGACACACTAACTGGGGCAATCAGCCCCAGCATTTT. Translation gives CASRSGHTNWGNQPQHF.

The CDR3 is CASRPPGQDNYGYTF. In nucleotides, the CDR3 is TGTGCCAGTAGACCTCCGGGACAGGATAACTATGGCTACACCTTC. The chain combines TRBV19 with TRBJ1-2; 8 bases are shared with TRBD1. The germline CDR1 and CDR2 sequences are LNHDA and SQIVND (reference sequence). CDR3 size: 15 residues. The V and J ends lost 6 bases and 1 base, in that order; junction bases with no gene match: 7.

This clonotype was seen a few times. This chain's CDR3 is CSARVGRVFADNYGYTF. CDR3 DNA sequence: TGCAGTGCTAGAGTCGGACGGGTCTTCGCCGATAACTATGGCTACACCTTC. The genes are TRBV20-1 and TRBJ1-2; D uncertain. The CDR3 length is 17 residues. Trimming pared 1 base from V and 1 base from J, leaving 19 bases between. Germline V lookup: CDR1 DFQATT, CDR2 SNEGSKA (reference sequence).

DNA for the CDR3: TGCGCCAGCAGCTTGGCGCGGGGTGAAGCTTTCTTT. It translates to CASSLARGEAFF. This rearrangement joins TRBV5-1 to TRBJ1-1, with D hard to call. Trimming removed 0 bases from V and 7 bases from J, with 7 bases in between. CDR3 length: 12 amino acids. Per the germline V gene, CDR1 is SGHRS and CDR2 is YFSETQ.

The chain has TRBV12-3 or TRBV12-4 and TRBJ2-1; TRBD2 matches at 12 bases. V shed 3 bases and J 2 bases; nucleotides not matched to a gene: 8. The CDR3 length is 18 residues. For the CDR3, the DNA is TGTGCCAGCAGTTTCAAGGCTAGCGGGGGGGACCCCTACAATGAGCAGTTCTTC. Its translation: CASSFKASGGDPYNEQFF.

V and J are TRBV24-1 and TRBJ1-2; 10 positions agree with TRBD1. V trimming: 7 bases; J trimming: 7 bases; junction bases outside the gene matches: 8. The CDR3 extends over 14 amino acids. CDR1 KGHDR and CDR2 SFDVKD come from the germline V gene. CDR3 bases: TGTGCCACCAGGGACAGGGGGTCATGGGGTGGCTACACCTTC. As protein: CATRDRGSWGGYTF.

CDR3 in amino acids: CASSPWTDNSPLHF. In DNA form, the CDR3 reads TGTGCCAGTTCCCCCTGGACAGATAATTCACCCCTCCACTTT. The V and J genes are TRBV19 and TRBJ1-6; maybe TRBD1 (6 bases). V lost 8 bases and J lost 5, with 13 bases in between. This CDR3 is built from 14 residues. Germline CDR1 and CDR2: LNHDA and SQIVND (reference sequence).